The 11 T cell receptor beta chains given below trace back to one sample, sequenced in a study of shared clonotypes between healthy human individuals. Data came from immunoSEQ multiplex PCR; TCRdb stores just in-frame clones and leaves some out. The sample has 1.6 million or so clones; approximately 98.5% are singletons. The sequencing sample was made of naive CD4+ T cells sorted from blood. Subset noted: CD45RA+ positively selected. All receptors come from a man aged 25 to 40 in good health.

The chain is built from TRBV18 and TRBJ1-2; tentatively, D is TRBD1 (6 bases). V was cut by 2 bases and J by 5 bases, with 18 bases left in between. The CDR3 is made up of 16 amino acids. The germline V gene encodes CDR1 KGHSH and CDR2 LQKENI. The CDR3 region has the DNA TGTGCCAGCTCACCAGGGGGCGGCCAAAGAGGATATGGCTACACCTTC. Encoded protein: CASSPGGGQRGYGYTF. Supplemented by reference TRBV18 and TRBJ1-2, the full variable domain reads NAGVMQNPRHLVRRRGQEARLRCSPMKGHSHVYWYRQLPEEGLKFMVYLQKENIIDESGMPKERFSAEFPKEGPSILRIQQVVRGDSAAYFCASSPGGGQRGYGYTFGSGTRLTVV.

Comment on this clone: In the same sample, other DNA sequences code for this CDR3. The chain is built from TRBV20-1 and TRBJ2-5, with D maybe TRBD2 (5 bases). The V gene lost 5 bases and the J gene lost 4 bases, with 8 bases spanning the gap. The CDR3 loop spans 11 amino acids. Per germline, CDR1 DFQATT and CDR2 SNEGSKA (reference sequence). This CDR3 reads CSALGRETQYF. As DNA, the CDR3 is TGCAGTGCTCTTGGGAGAGAGACCCAGTACTTC.

The chain combines TRBV28 with TRBJ1-2; the match to TRBD1 covers 8 bases. From germline, CDR1 is MDHEN and CDR2 SYDVKM. The CDR3 runs 13 residues. V trimming: 6 bases; J trimming: 8 bases; junction bases outside the gene matches: 8. The CDR3 DNA reads TGTGCCAGCAGCCCCGGACAGGGTTCCGGCTACACCTTC. It is translated as CASSPGQGSGYTF.

V usage is TRBV28 and J usage is TRBJ2-2; D not resolved. The germline V gene has CDR1 MDHEN and CDR2 SYDVKM. The CDR3 has 13 amino acids. Trimming pared 1 base from V and 6 bases from J, leaving 6 bases between. CDR3 in amino acids: CASSLLRSGELFF. CDR3 in DNA: TGTGCCAGCAGTTTATTGCGCTCCGGGGAGCTGTTTTTT.

The V and J genes are TRBV5-4 and TRBJ2-1; TRBD1 agrees at 8 bases. This CDR3 is built from 15 residues. V lost 2 bases, J lost 8 bases, and 9 bases stayed unmatched. CDR1 and CDR2 (germline): SGHNT, YYREEE (reference sequence). The CDR3 sequence is CASSFRGQGWDEQFF. The CDR3, as DNA: TGTGCCAGCAGCTTCAGGGGGCAAGGTTGGGATGAGCAGTTCTTC.

The V and J genes are TRBV7-2 and TRBJ2-7, with 7 bases identical to TRBD2. The length of the CDR3 is 17 residues. CDR1 is SGHTA, CDR2 FQGNSA, per germline. Trimming at V came to 5 bases and at J to 2 bases, leaving 15 bases not matched to a gene. CDR3 loop: CASSPIKLAGDPYEQYF. DNA of the CDR3: TGTGCCAGCAGCCCCATTAAGTTGGCGGGAGATCCCTACGAGCAGTACTTC.

The gene calls are TRBV5-1 and TRBJ2-2; D gene ambiguous. The ends were cut back, 4 bases at V and 5 bases at J, with 9 bases in the middle. Germline lookup yields CDR1 SGHRS and CDR2 YFSETQ. This CDR3 spans 13 amino acids. The CDR3 sequence: CASSLTSTGELFF. For the CDR3, the DNA is TGCGCCAGCAGCCTTACGTCAACCGGGGAGCTGTTTTTT.

The chain has TRBV5-6 and TRBJ2-7; the match to TRBD2 covers 11 bases. This CDR3 is built from 16 residues. Looked up from germline, CDR1 is SGHDT and CDR2 is YYEEEE. V dropped 4 bases and J dropped 4; count of bases not matched to a gene: 10. CDR3 region: CASSENSGTSGYEQYF. The CDR3 DNA reads as TGTGCCAGCAGCGAAAACTCCGGGACTAGCGGATACGAGCAGTACTTC.

This clone is a singleton in its sample. The chain recombines TRBV11-3 with TRBJ2-2, with 10 bases fitting TRBD2. The CDR3 contains 18 residues. Germline V gene lookup returns CDR1 SGHNT and CDR2 YENEEA. V lost 5 bases, J lost 3 bases, and 12 bases stayed unmatched. CDR3 nucleotide sequence: TGTGCCAGCAGCCCTTTTGGATGGACTAGCGGATACACCGGGGAGCTGTTTTTT. Translating gives CASSPFGWTSGYTGELFF.

The chain links TRBV28 to TRBJ2-1; 7 nucleotides line up with TRBD1. CDR1 is MDHEN and CDR2 is SYDVKM in the germline V gene. The J segment lost 5 bases and the V segment lost 5 bases, leaving 6 bases of the junction unmatched. The CDR3 spans 14 residues. CDR3 protein: CASSPYRGHNEQFF. CDR3 coding DNA: TGTGCCAGCAGTCCTTACAGGGGCCACAATGAGCAGTTCTTC.

V usage is TRBV5-4 and J usage is TRBJ1-2; D may be TRBD1 (5 bases). The germline V and J ends were trimmed by 0 bases and 5 bases, with 14 bases remaining between them. This CDR3 is built from 15 residues. Germline CDR1 SGHNT, CDR2 YYREEE (reference sequence). The CDR3, as DNA: TGTGCCAGCAGCTTGGGCAGGGAAGGACAATATGGCTACACCTTC. It encodes CASSLGREGQYGYTF.